This T cell receptor beta chain was captured by sequencing in a study of quantifying T cell responses using KT2 cells. The wider study: TCR alpha and beta constant-region primers primed reverse transcription of RNA.

The cDNA 3' end received a ligated oligonucleotide with a UMI. The first PCR ran approximately 4 cycles with an equimolar RC1.1 and RC1.2 beta primer mix. From the UMI-ligation and nested PCR reads, TCRdb called clonotypes with MiXCR, one entry per CDR3 protein. Here the sample spans 25,000 to 35,000 distinct CDR3 sequences, about 9.3% being singletons. CDR3 length: 16 residues. V lost 2 bases and J 0 bases, leaving 9 bases between the germline ends. CDR1 and CDR2 (germline): SGHRS, YFSETQ. Input material: PBMCs spiked with cells of the T cell clone KT2. V is TRBV5-1 and J is TRBJ2-6, with D tentatively TRBD1 (6 bases). The receptor was isolated from a human donor. In nucleotides, the CDR3 is TGCGCCAGCAGCTTTAGGACAGCCTCTGGGGCCAACGTCCTGACTTTC. Residues: CASSFRTASGANVLTF. Variable domain in full (rest from reference TRBV5-1 and TRBJ2-6): KAGVTQTPRYLIKTRGQQVTLSCSPISGHRSVSWYQQTPGQGLQFLFEYFSETQRNKGNFPGRFSGRQFSNSRSEMNVSTLELGDSALYLCASSFRTASGANVLTFGAGSRLTVL.